This TCR beta chain derives from a study of shared clonotypes between healthy human individuals. Study-wide points: Having only a few donors restricted how much genetic and exposure-history diversity was captured. Shared clonotypes: roughly 5% naive CD4, under 4% naive CD8, about 2.2% memory CD4, 0.4% memory CD8.

Using immunoSEQ multiplex PCR, the repertoire was profiled, and TCRdb retains in-frame clones only, with some absent. The data hold around 750,000 clones, with under 80% observed a single time. Division of CD4+ cells produced a CD45RA+ naive subset and a CD45RA-negative memory subset. Note on this clone: Its antigen remains unknown.

This CDR3 is built from 15 residues. Germline trimming cut 6 bases from V and 3 bases from J; bases unmatched to any gene: 5. Germline loops: CDR1 MNHNS, CDR2 SASEGT. The receptor was isolated from a woman aged 30 to 39 in good health. The specimen was memory CD4+ T cells sorted from blood. The subset denotes: CD45RA-negative fraction. The rearrangement links TRBV6-1 to TRBJ2-2; TRBD2 matches at 9 bases. In DNA, the CDR3 is TGTGCCAGCAGCTTGACTAGCGGCCACACCGGGGAGCTGTTTTTT. It is translated as CASSLTSGHTGELFF.